Shown below are 21 T cell receptor beta chains from a single sample sequenced in a study of blood T cells in healthy people across ages. Alongside a J-beta primer mix, a sample-barcoded 5' primer served in a second PCR lasting roughly 6 to 12 cycles. TCRdb recomputed calls from the 5' RACE reads with MiXCR, one row per CDR3 protein. The table lists hundreds of thousands of distinct CDR3 sequences, under 25% of them singletons, with approximately 3.6% in the top ten. Sequencing input: blood. The receptors were sampled from a man in his sixties or seventies in good health.

The J gene is TRBJ1-2, the V gene TRBV12-3 or TRBV12-4, with a weak D call TRBD1 (6 bases). V lost 6 bases and J lost 5, with 19 bases in between. The CDR3 extends over 15 amino acids. The CDR3 is CASSQQWNQGYGYTF. CDR3 nucleotides: TGTGCCAGCAGCCAACAATGGAACCAGGGGTATGGCTACACCTTC.

The genes are TRBV28 and TRBJ1-2, with D tentatively TRBD1 (5 bases). The CDR3 sequence is 17 residues long. The V and J ends lost 4 bases and 0 bases respectively, with 18 bases between them. CDR1 and CDR2 (germline): MDHEN, SYDVKM. The CDR3, as DNA: TGTGCCAGCAGTTCCTACCCCGTCCTCAGGGCTAACTATGGCTACACCTTC. It is translated as CASSSYPVLRANYGYTF.

This chain joins TRBV20-1 and TRBJ1-1, with D uncertain. V was clipped by 1 base and J by 0 bases, with 9 bases between them. The length of the CDR3 is 14 residues. Germline V gene sequence: CDR1 DFQATT, CDR2 SNEGSKA (reference sequence). CDR3 coding DNA: TGCAGTGCTAGAGTGGACGCGATGAACACTGAAGCTTTCTTT. It yields the protein CSARVDAMNTEAFF.

The chain recombines TRBV29-1 with TRBJ2-1, with TRBD1 matching 11 bases. Trimming at V came to 8 bases and at J to 3 bases, leaving 3 bases not matched to a gene. This CDR3 contains 13 residues. CDR1 SQVTM and CDR2 ANQGSEA come from the germline V gene. CDR3 bases: TGCAGCACCGGGACAGGGGGCTACAATGAGCAGTTCTTC. This codes for CSTGTGGYNEQFF.

The chain has TRBV10-3 and TRBJ2-5, with D maybe TRBD2 (5 bases). The J call may be mistaken, given a closer DNA end match to TRBJ2-1. The CDR3 length is 14 residues. CDR1 and CDR2 from the germline V gene are ENHRY and SYGVKD. The CDR3 nucleotides are TGTGCCATCAGTGACCAAAAAACTAGATTTTTCCAGTTCTTC. This gives the protein CAISDQKTRFFQFF.

For this clonotype: The junction differs from germline at one of its ends, possibly a read error. The chain couples TRBV20-1 to TRBJ2-3; 15 bases line up with TRBD2. This CDR3 comprises 18 residues. Germline V gene data show CDR1 as DFQATT and CDR2 as SNEGSKA (reference sequence). Here the CDR3 reads CSVRRRTSGRASTDTQYF. CDR3 in DNA: TGCAGTGTTAGACGAAGGACTAGCGGGAGGGCCAGCACAGATACGCAGTATTTT.

Many counts were recorded for this clonotype. V is TRBV2 and J is TRBJ2-1; D might be TRBD2 (5 bases). CDR1 is SNHLY and CDR2 is FYNNEI in the germline V gene. The CDR3 has 15 residues. V gave up 1 base and J gave up 4 bases, with 11 bases separating them. CDR3 coding DNA: TGTGCCAGCAGTGAAGGTAGTCGGGGTTACAATGAGCAGTTCTTC. It specifies CASSEGSRGYNEQFF.

This clonotype has a handful of counts. The rearrangement joins TRBV12-3 or TRBV12-4 to TRBJ1-3; D uncertain. This CDR3 has 12 residues. The V gene lost 7 bases and the J gene lost 3 bases, with 7 bases spanning the gap. The CDR3 loop is CASMGDGNTIYF. The CDR3 bases are TGTGCCAGCATGGGAGATGGAAACACCATATATTTT.

This clonotype was seen a handful of times. The J gene is TRBJ2-5, the V gene TRBV20-1, with 10 nucleotides matching TRBD2. The V and J ends lost 8 bases and 3 bases, in that order; junction bases with no gene match: 9. Germline V lookup: CDR1 DFQATT, CDR2 SNEGSKA (reference sequence). CDR3 length equals 14 residues. This chain's CDR3 is CSPSLAGRKETQYF. DNA for the CDR3: TGCAGTCCGTCACTAGCGGGAAGAAAAGAGACCCAGTACTTC.

V and J are TRBV12-3 or TRBV12-4 and TRBJ2-5, with no clear D. The CDR3 is 13 amino acids. Trimming took 3 bases from V and 6 from J, leaving 11 bases between them. The CDR3 sequence: CASSLNRWKTQYF. CDR3 sequence (DNA): TGTGCCAGCAGTTTGAATAGATGGAAGACCCAGTACTTC.

This clonotype was counted between two and nine times. The chain has TRBV5-5 and TRBJ2-5; no firm D call. The CDR3 runs 12 residues. V was clipped by 4 bases and J by 5 bases, with 9 bases between them. CDR1 and CDR2 (germline): SGHKS, YYEKEE (reference sequence). The CDR3 sequence: CASSLNWETQYF. CDR3 nucleotides: TGTGCCAGCAGCCTCAACTGGGAGACCCAGTACTTC.

This clonotype was recorded many times. The chain has TRBV5-1 and TRBJ1-5, with D tentatively TRBD1 (6 bases). CDR3 size: 14 residues. CDR1 is SGHRS and CDR2 is YFSETQ in the germline V gene. With 0 bases removed from V and 5 bases from J, the gap between germline ends came to 9 bases. The CDR3 sequence is CASSLGGGDQPQHF. The CDR3 region has the DNA TGCGCCAGCAGCTTGGGGGGGGGCGATCAGCCCCAGCATTTT.

This clonotype has ten or more counts. This sequence joins TRBV20-1 and TRBJ2-5; TRBD2 might be the D (5 bases). Germline V gene lookup returns CDR1 DFQATT and CDR2 SNEGSKA (reference sequence). With 3 bases removed from V and 4 bases from J, the gap between germline ends came to 15 bases. CDR3 length: 14 residues. This chain's CDR3 is CSASSLLAAETQYF. The CDR3 bases are TGCAGTGCTAGTTCCCTGCTAGCAGCAGAGACCCAGTACTTC.

This clonotype was counted between two and nine times. This sequence joins TRBV15 and TRBJ1-5; D not resolved. Germline V gene sequence: CDR1 LNHNV, CDR2 YYDKDF (reference sequence). Between the trimmed V and J ends, which lost 3 bases and 2 bases, there was a span of 11 bases. The CDR3 has 15 residues. CDR3 DNA sequence: TGTGCCACCAGCAGGACTGGGTTTGGCAATCAGCCCCAGCATTTT. The encoded protein is CATSRTGFGNQPQHF.

This chain links TRBV11-1 with TRBJ1-2; D remains unclear. Germline values: CDR1 SGHAT, CDR2 FQDESV (reference sequence). V lost 3 bases to trimming and J lost 0 bases, with 8 bases between them. The CDR3 length is 14 residues. The CDR3 nucleotides are TGTGCCAGCAGCTTCGGCAGCGCTAACTATGGCTACACCTTC. Its translation is CASSFGSANYGYTF.

CDR3 loop: CASSPLTSLNTGELFF. DNA of the CDR3: TGTGCCAGCTCACCGTTGACGAGCCTGAACACCGGGGAGCTGTTTTTT. The chain is built from TRBV18 and TRBJ2-2; D not resolved. Germline V gene data show CDR1 as KGHSH and CDR2 as LQKENI. CDR3 length: 16 amino acids. V was clipped by 3 bases and J by 1 base, with 12 bases between them.

V and J are TRBV10-3 and TRBJ2-1; D is possibly TRBD2 (5 bases). Germline V gene data show CDR1 as ENHRY and CDR2 as SYGVKD. V was cut by 3 bases and J by 8 bases, with 11 bases left in between. The CDR3 sequence is 13 residues long. The CDR3 nucleotides read TGTGCCATCAGTGATCGATCGGGGTATGAGCAGTTCTTC. Residues: CAISDRSGYEQFF.

V and J are TRBV10-3 and TRBJ1-4; 7 bases are a match to TRBD1. CDR3 size: 14 residues. CDR1 and CDR2 from the germline V gene are ENHRY and SYGVKD. V shed 11 bases and J 5 bases; nucleotides not matched to a gene: 11. The chain's CDR3 is CASRLDRENEKLFF. CDR3 DNA: TGTGCCTCCCGACTAGACAGGGAAAATGAAAAACTGTTTTTT.

The gene calls are TRBV11-2 and TRBJ2-7; 8 bases map to TRBD2. The J call may be faulty, since TRBJ2-5 better matches the DNA end. The germline CDR1 and CDR2 sequences are SGHAT and FQNNGV. This CDR3 has 15 residues. The CDR3 here is CASRPTLADQETQYF. The CDR3 nucleotides read TGTGCCAGCAGACCAACACTAGCGGACCAAGAGACCCAGTACTTC.

This rearrangement joins TRBV7-8 to TRBJ2-1, with 7 nucleotides matching TRBD1. V lost 0 bases, J lost 4 bases, and 6 bases stayed unmatched. The CDR3 is 16 residues long. Germline CDR1 reads SGHVS; CDR2 reads FQNEAQ. CDR3 sequence: CASSLALRGQYNEQFF. The CDR3 region has the DNA TGTGCCAGCAGCTTAGCGCTAAGGGGACAGTACAATGAGCAGTTCTTC.

The rearrangement uses TRBV15 and TRBJ2-7; perhaps TRBD2 as D (5 bases). V was clipped by 1 base and J by 2 bases, with 9 bases between them. CDR3 length: 14 amino acids. Germline values: CDR1 LNHNV, CDR2 YYDKDF (reference sequence). The DNA of the CDR3 is TGTGCCACCAGCAGAGTTCGGGGAACCTACGAGCAGTACTTC. Its protein is CATSRVRGTYEQYF.